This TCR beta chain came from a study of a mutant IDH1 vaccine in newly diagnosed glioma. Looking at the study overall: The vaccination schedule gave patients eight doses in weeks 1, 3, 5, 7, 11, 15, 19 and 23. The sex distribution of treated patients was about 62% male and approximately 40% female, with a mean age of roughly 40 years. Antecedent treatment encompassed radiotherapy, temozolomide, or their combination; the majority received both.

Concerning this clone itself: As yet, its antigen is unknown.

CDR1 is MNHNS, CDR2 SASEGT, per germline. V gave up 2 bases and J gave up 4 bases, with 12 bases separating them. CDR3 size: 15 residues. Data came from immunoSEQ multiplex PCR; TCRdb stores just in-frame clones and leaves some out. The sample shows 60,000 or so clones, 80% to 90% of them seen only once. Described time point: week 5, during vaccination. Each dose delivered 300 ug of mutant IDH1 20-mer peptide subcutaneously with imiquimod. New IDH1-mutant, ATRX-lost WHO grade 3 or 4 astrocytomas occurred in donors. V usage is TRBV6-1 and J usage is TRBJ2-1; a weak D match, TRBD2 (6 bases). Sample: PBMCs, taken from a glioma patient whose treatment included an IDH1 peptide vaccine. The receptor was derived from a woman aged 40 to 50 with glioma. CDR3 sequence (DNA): TGTGCCAGCAGTGAATCAGGGCGGGATTACAATGAGCAGTTCTTC. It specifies CASSESGRDYNEQFF.